This T cell receptor (beta chain) was retrieved from a study of blood T cell repertoires in COVID-19. Study in general: Samples came from the United States, Italy and Spain, spanning acute and convalescent COVID-19. PBMCs, B-cell-depleted T cells, or T cells provided the cDNA or gDNA that made up the material.

This CDR3 contains 14 residues. The germline V gene has CDR1 SGHDN and CDR2 FVKESK. Between the trimmed V and J ends, which lost 4 bases and 5 bases, there was a span of 14 bases. As processed by the authors: Reference gene primer amplification yielded estimated nucleated cell counts. TCRdb keeps only in-frame clones here, not all; method: immunoSEQ multiplex PCR. That table is the source of V, J and clone size, and D and trimming were worked out from the DNA. This sample has 150,000 to 200,000 clones, with 80% to 90% found just once. V is TRBV14 and J is TRBJ2-5; maybe TRBD1 (6 bases). The source of this sequence is a woman in her sixties who had recovered from COVID-19. Sequencing was performed on peripheral blood. In DNA form, the CDR3 reads TGTGCCAGCAGCCCGAGGGGACAACGGGAGACCCAGTACTTC. This encodes CASSPRGQRETQYF.